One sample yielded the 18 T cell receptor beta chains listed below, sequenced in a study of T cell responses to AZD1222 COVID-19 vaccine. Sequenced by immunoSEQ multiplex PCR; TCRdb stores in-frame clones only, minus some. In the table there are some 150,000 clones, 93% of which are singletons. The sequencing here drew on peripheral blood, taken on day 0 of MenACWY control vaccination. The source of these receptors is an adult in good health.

The CDR3 bases are TGTGCCAGCTCTCACAGCCACCGGATGGGGACCGGGGAGCTGTTTTTT. Its protein product is CASSHSHRMGTGELFF. The V gene is TRBV18, the J gene TRBJ2-2; D not resolved. Trimming cost V 6 bases and J 5 bases, with 19 bases left between them. Germline V CDR1 and CDR2: KGHSH, LQKENI. CDR3 size: 16 residues.

The CDR3 here is CASSLGGLTNYGYTF. The DNA of the CDR3 is TGTGCCAGCAGCTTAGGAGGCCTAACTAACTATGGCTACACCTTC. The chain carries TRBV11-2 and TRBJ1-2; no clear D. The ends were cut back, 1 base at V and 0 bases at J, with 9 bases in the middle. CDR3 length: 15 amino acids. The germline V gene encodes CDR1 SGHAT and CDR2 FQNNGV.

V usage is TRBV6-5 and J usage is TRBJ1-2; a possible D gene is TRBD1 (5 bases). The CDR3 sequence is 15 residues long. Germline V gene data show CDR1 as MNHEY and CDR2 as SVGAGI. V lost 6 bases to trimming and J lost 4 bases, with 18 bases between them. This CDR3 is CASRSRGGFGYGYTF. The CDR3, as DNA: TGTGCCAGCAGATCCCGGGGGGGATTCGGCTATGGCTACACCTTC.

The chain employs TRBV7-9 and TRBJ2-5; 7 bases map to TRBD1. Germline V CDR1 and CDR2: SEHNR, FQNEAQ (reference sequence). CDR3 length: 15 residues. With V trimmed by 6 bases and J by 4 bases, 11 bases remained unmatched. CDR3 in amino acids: CASSLNWNRGETQYF. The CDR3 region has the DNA TGTGCCAGCAGTTTAAATTGGAACAGGGGAGAGACCCAGTACTTC.

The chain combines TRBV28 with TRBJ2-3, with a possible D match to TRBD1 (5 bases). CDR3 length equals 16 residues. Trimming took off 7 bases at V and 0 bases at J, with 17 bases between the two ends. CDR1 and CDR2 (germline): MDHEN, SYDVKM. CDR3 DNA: TGTGCCAGCAACCCCACCGTGGCAGGGAGCACAGATACGCAGTATTTT. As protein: CASNPTVAGSTDTQYF.

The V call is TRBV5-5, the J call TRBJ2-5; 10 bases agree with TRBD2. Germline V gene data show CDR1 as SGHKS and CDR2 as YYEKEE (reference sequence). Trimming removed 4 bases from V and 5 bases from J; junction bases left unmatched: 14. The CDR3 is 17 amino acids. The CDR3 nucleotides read TGTGCCAGCAGCCGCTGGACTAGCGGTTCCCCCGGGGAGACCCAGTACTTC. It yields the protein CASSRWTSGSPGETQYF.

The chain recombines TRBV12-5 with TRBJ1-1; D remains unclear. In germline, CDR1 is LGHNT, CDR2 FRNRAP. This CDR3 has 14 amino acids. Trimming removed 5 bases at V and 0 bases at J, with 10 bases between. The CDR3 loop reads CASGPGVLNTEAFF. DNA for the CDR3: TGTGCTAGTGGTCCCGGGGTTTTGAACACTGAAGCTTTCTTT.

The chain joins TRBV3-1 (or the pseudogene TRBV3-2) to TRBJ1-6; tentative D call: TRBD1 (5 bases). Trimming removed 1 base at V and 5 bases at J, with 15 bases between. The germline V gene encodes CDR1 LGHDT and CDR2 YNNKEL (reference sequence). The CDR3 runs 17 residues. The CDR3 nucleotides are TGTGCCAGCAGCCAAGGGCCGGGCCAGGGAGATAATTCACCCCTCCACTTT. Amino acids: CASSQGPGQGDNSPLHF.

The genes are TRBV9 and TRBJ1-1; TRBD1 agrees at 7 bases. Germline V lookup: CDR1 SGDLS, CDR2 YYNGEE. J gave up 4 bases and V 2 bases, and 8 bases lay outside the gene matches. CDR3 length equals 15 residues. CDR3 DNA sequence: TGTGCCAGCAGCGTGACCGACAGGGAAGGCACTGAAGCTTTCTTT. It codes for CASSVTDREGTEAFF.

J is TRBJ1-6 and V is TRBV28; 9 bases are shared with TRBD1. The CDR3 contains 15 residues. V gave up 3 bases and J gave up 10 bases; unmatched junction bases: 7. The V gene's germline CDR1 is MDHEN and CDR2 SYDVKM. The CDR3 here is CASSFSQGALSPLHF. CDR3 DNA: TGTGCCAGCAGTTTCTCACAGGGGGCACTGTCACCCCTCCACTTT.

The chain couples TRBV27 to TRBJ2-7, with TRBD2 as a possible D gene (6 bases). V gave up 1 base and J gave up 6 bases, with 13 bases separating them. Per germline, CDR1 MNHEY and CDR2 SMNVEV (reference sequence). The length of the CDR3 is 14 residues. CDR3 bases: TGTGCCAGCAGTTTATTAGGAGGGCGAAGCGAGCAGTACTTC. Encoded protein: CASSLLGGRSEQYF.

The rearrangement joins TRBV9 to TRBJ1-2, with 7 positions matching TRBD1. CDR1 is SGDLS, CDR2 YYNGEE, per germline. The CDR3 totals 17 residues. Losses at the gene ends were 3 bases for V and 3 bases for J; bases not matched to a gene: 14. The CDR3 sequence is CASSATGAILMDYGYTF. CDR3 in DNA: TGTGCCAGCAGCGCCACAGGGGCCATCCTCATGGACTATGGCTACACCTTC.

The CDR3 sequence is CAGTGDSYEQYF. As DNA, the CDR3 is TGTGCCGGGACTGGGGACAGCTACGAGCAGTACTTC. This chain joins TRBV2 and TRBJ2-7, with a possible D match to TRBD1 (7 bases). This CDR3 spans 12 amino acids. The V end lost 11 bases, the J end lost 3 bases, and 14 bases lay between the germline ends. Germline CDR1 and CDR2: SNHLY and FYNNEI.

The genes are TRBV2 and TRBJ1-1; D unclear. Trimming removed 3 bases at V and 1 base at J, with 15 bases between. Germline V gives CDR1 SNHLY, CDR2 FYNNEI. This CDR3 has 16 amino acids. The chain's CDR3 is CASSDLAGWGNTEAFF. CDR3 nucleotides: TGTGCCAGCAGTGATCTCGCAGGATGGGGGAACACTGAAGCTTTCTTT.

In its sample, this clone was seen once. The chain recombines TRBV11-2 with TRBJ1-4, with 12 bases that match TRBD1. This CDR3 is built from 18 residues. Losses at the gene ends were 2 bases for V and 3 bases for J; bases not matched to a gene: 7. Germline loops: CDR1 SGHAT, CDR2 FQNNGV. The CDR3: CASSLRPGTGGSNEKLFF. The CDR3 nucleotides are TGTGCCAGCAGCTTACGTCCCGGGACAGGGGGCTCTAATGAAAAACTGTTTTTT.

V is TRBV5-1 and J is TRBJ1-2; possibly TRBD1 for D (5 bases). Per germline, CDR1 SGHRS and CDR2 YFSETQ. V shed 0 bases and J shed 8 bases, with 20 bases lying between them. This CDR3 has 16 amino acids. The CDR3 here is CASSLETLRDHWGYTF. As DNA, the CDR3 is TGCGCCAGCAGCTTGGAGACTCTCCGGGACCACTGGGGCTACACCTTC.

CDR3 in DNA: TGTGCCAGCCGGGACAGGGGGATCAACGAGCAGTACTTC. Its translation is CASRDRGINEQYF. The rearrangement joins TRBV5-4 to TRBJ2-7; 11 bases are shared with TRBD1. Germline values: CDR1 SGHNT, CDR2 YYREEE (reference sequence). CDR3 length equals 13 residues. The V gene end was trimmed by 7 bases and the J gene end by 5 bases; junction bases not matched to a gene: 5.

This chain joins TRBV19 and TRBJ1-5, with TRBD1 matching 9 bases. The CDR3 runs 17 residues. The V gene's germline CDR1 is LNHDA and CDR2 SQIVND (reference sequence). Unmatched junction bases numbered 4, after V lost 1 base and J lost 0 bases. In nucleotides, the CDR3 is TGTGCCAGTAGTATAGGGGGACAGGGTCATAGCAATCAGCCCCAGCATTTT. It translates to CASSIGGQGHSNQPQHF.